These 20 T cell receptor beta chains were sequenced from one sample in a study of cytomegalovirus exposure and HLA in healthy donors. Both 60 Vbeta primers and 13 Jbeta primers went into the PCR. Produced via immunoSEQ multiplex PCR; TCRdb's table is partial and in-frame only. The sample contains about 160,000 clones, approximately 84% of which appear only once. The source material was PBMCs. The receptors were gathered from a man aged 50-60 years in good health and CMV-seropositive.

V is TRBV27 and J is TRBJ2-7; 10 nucleotides match TRBD1. V was pared by 0 bases and J by 5 bases, with 13 bases of the junction left unmatched. The germline V gene has CDR1 MNHEY and CDR2 SMNVEV (reference sequence). The CDR3 has 18 residues. The CDR3 spells CASSLSTITGTGVNEQYF. The CDR3 DNA sequence: TGTGCCAGCAGTTTATCGACCATAACCGGGACAGGGGTAAACGAGCAGTACTTC.

The chain joins TRBV27 to TRBJ1-6, with 10 bases aligning to TRBD1. Trimming took 6 bases from V and 1 from J; bases not matched to a gene: 6. This CDR3 spans 17 amino acids. Germline V gene sequence: CDR1 MNHEY, CDR2 SMNVEV (reference sequence). The CDR3 loop is CASRRGGQGSYNSPLHF. DNA of the CDR3: TGTGCCAGCAGGCGGGGGGGACAGGGGTCCTATAATTCACCCCTCCACTTT.

This chain uses TRBV7-8 with TRBJ2-1, with 8 positions matching TRBD1. CDR3 length equals 15 residues. CDR1 and CDR2 from the germline V gene are SGHVS and FQNEAQ. J was trimmed by 0 bases and V by 5 bases; bases with no gene match: 3. The CDR3 DNA reads as TGTGCCAGCAGCGCTGACAGGGGCTCCTACAATGAGCAGTTCTTC. Translating it yields CASSADRGSYNEQFF.

The genes are TRBV6-1 and TRBJ1-5; 7 bases fit TRBD1. J gave up 5 bases and V 6 bases, and 4 bases lay outside the gene matches. This CDR3 is built from 13 residues. CDR1 and CDR2 (germline): MNHNS, SASEGT. The CDR3: CASSTGEYQPQHF. As DNA, the CDR3 is TGTGCCAGCAGCACAGGGGAATATCAGCCCCAGCATTTT.

This chain uses TRBV7-8 with TRBJ2-7; D is possibly TRBD1 (6 bases). V gave up 1 base and J gave up 3 bases, with 13 bases separating them. There are 15 residues in the CDR3. Germline-derived CDR1 and CDR2 are SGHVS and FQNEAQ. As DNA, the CDR3 is TGTGCCAGCAGCTTAGTGGAGACAGGTGACTACGAGCAGTACTTC. It encodes CASSLVETGDYEQYF.

This clone turned up a few times. The rearrangement uses TRBV28 and TRBJ1-3; a weak D match, TRBD1 (6 bases). The CDR3 spans 13 residues. CDR1 is MDHEN, CDR2 SYDVKM, per germline. V gave up 9 bases and J gave up 7 bases, with 16 bases separating them. The CDR3 loop reads CASETGHGNTIYF. CDR3 DNA sequence: TGTGCCAGTGAAACAGGGCACGGGAACACCATATATTTT.

The V and J genes are TRBV11-1 and TRBJ2-6; 9 bases fit TRBD1. V lost 3 bases and J lost 4; bases outside the gene matches: 10. The CDR3 runs to 18 residues. The germline CDR1 and CDR2 sequences are SGHAT and FQDESV (reference sequence). CDR3 DNA: TGTGCCAGCAGCTTCAGGATTGGGACAGGGCAAGGGGCCAACGTCCTGACTTTC. Amino acid sequence: CASSFRIGTGQGANVLTF. Full variable domain (outside the CDR3, taken from reference TRBV11-1 and TRBJ2-6): EAEVAQSPRYKITEKSQAVAFWCDPISGHATLYWYRQILGQGPELLVQFQDESVVDDSQLPKDRFSAERLKGVDSTLKIQPAELGDSAMYLCASSFRIGTGQGANVLTFGAGSRLTVL.

The V and J genes are TRBV27 and TRBJ2-3; D gene unclear. CDR1 and CDR2 from the germline V gene are MNHEY and SMNVEV (reference sequence). The CDR3 extends over 14 amino acids. Between the trimmed V and J ends, which lost 6 bases and 6 bases, there was a span of 16 bases. In DNA, the CDR3 is TGTGCCAGCAGGTACGAAAGCCGATCGGATACGCAGTATTTT. Translating gives CASRYESRSDTQYF.

The chain recombines TRBV5-4 with TRBJ2-1, with 8 bases identical to TRBD1. V shed 3 bases and J 4 bases; nucleotides not matched to a gene: 9. The CDR3 runs to 16 residues. The germline V gene encodes CDR1 SGHNT and CDR2 YYREEE (reference sequence). CDR3 nucleotide sequence: TGTGCCAGCAGCTCGTTTTCCGGACAGGGTTACAATGAGCAGTTCTTC. Translation: CASSSFSGQGYNEQFF.

With regard to this clone: The limits of the CDR3 on the DNA are not certain, so only TCRdb's listed CDR3 is given. The chain employs TRBV19 and TRBJ1-1; TRBD1 is taken as the D call from the table, unchecked against the DNA. Per germline, CDR1 LNHDA and CDR2 SQIVND (reference sequence). The CDR3 spans 13 amino acids, including both terminal residues. The CDR3: CASSIRARGEAFF.

V and J are TRBV19 and TRBJ1-2; no clear D. The germline CDR1 and CDR2 sequences are LNHDA and SQIVND (reference sequence). V was shortened by 3 bases and J by 5 bases, with 7 bases between the two germline ends. The CDR3 has 12 amino acids. The CDR3 region is CASSISGYGYTF. CDR3 bases: TGTGCCAGTAGTATTTCGGGATATGGCTACACCTTC.

This clone has a handful of counts. V and J are TRBV2 and TRBJ1-6; D uncertain. The CDR3 covers 14 residues. Germline V gives CDR1 SNHLY, CDR2 FYNNEI. V was clipped by 6 bases and J by 6 bases, with 12 bases between them. This CDR3 reads CASREFPLNSPLHF. The CDR3 coding sequence is TGTGCCAGCAGGGAGTTTCCGCTTAATTCACCCCTCCACTTT.

This clone was counted between two and nine times. The J gene is TRBJ2-1, the V gene TRBV6-5, with D hard to call. Trimming took off 8 bases at V and 5 bases at J, with 13 bases between the two ends. The CDR3 sequence is 13 residues long. In germline, CDR1 is MNHEY, CDR2 SVGAGI. CDR3 in DNA: TGTGCCAGCCGAGTAGTTCCCCACAATGAGCAGTTCTTC. Protein product: CASRVVPHNEQFF.

V gene TRBV2 combines with J gene TRBJ2-7; perhaps TRBD2 as D (6 bases). The CDR3 is 12 amino acids. V lost 1 base to trimming and J lost 7 bases, with 8 bases between them. Germline CDR1 and CDR2: SNHLY and FYNNEI. The CDR3 loop is CASSEGAGEQYF. DNA for the CDR3: TGTGCCAGCAGTGAAGGGGCGGGGGAGCAGTACTTC.

This chain uses TRBV11-3 with TRBJ2-7; D may be TRBD2 (6 bases). The ends were cut back, 3 bases at V and 3 bases at J, with 9 bases in the middle. The CDR3 is 13 residues long. The germline CDR1 and CDR2 sequences are SGHNT and YENEEA. CDR3 coding DNA: TGTGCCAGCAGCTTCAAGGGAGGCTACGAGCAGTACTTC. This sequence encodes CASSFKGGYEQYF.

The chain links TRBV11-2 to TRBJ1-2; D ambiguous. From germline, CDR1 is SGHAT and CDR2 FQNNGV. CDR3 length: 13 amino acids. V lost 1 base to trimming and J lost 5 bases, with 8 bases between them. The CDR3 sequence is CASSLGRGYGYTF. The CDR3 nucleotides are TGTGCCAGCAGCTTAGGCAGAGGGTATGGCTACACCTTC.

This clone has just one count. The genes are TRBV4-2 and TRBJ2-3; D remains unclear. Trimming removed 2 bases at V and 1 base at J, with 7 bases between. The CDR3 consists of 14 residues. Germline CDR1 and CDR2: LGHNA and YNFKEQ. CDR3 sequence: CASSQTTRTDTQYF. Written as DNA, the CDR3 is TGTGCCAGCAGCCAAACTACTCGCACAGATACGCAGTATTTT.

The chain is built from TRBV19 and TRBJ1-1; D not resolved. The CDR3 runs 12 residues. Trimming pared 8 bases from V and 6 bases from J, leaving 13 bases between. The germline gives CDR1 LNHDA, CDR2 SQIVND (reference sequence). CDR3: CASGYGVAEAFF. The CDR3 coding sequence is TGTGCCAGTGGCTACGGGGTGGCTGAAGCTTTCTTT.

This clone has only one observation. The chain carries TRBV5-1 and TRBJ1-2; no firm D call. Trimming removed 4 bases at V and 4 bases at J, with 11 bases between. The germline gives CDR1 SGHRS, CDR2 YFSETQ. CDR3 length: 13 amino acids. CDR3: CASSPSGFYGYTF. CDR3 DNA: TGCGCCAGCAGCCCATCGGGGTTCTATGGCTACACCTTC.

Here the CDR3 DNA reads TGTGCCTGGAGCGTTTCTATGAACACTGAAGCTTTCTTT. Translating it yields CAWSVSMNTEAFF. J is TRBJ1-1 and V is TRBV30; D unclear. This CDR3 has 13 amino acids. Germline CDR1 and CDR2: GTSNPN and SVGIG (reference sequence). V lost 3 bases and J 0 bases, leaving 8 bases between the germline ends.